The entry that follows covers one T cell receptor beta chain sequence. The antigen remains unidentified. A read error may explain this, as a much larger clone is one base away. Donors gave 9 to 10 milliliters of peripheral blood apiece. These data originate in a study of blood T cells in healthy people across ages. Study-wide points: Getting older went along with TCR beta diversity per million T cells dropping roughly linearly.

Trimming cost V 7 bases and J 5 bases; bases outside gene matches: 9. CDR3 length equals 14 residues. Per germline, CDR1 SQVTM and CDR2 ANQGSEA. Next came a second PCR, run for about 7 to 12 cycles, which used a sample-barcoded 5' primer along with a J-beta primer mix. TCRdb re-derived calls from the 5' RACE reads in MiXCR, one entry per CDR3 protein. The repertoire has approximately 1.5 million distinct CDR3 sequences, about 31% of them found once; the top ten carry approximately 10%. The chain links TRBV29-1 to TRBJ2-5; 11 positions match TRBD2. Sequencing was carried out using blood. The receptor's source is a woman aged 30 to 39 in good health. CDR3 sequence: CSGSGGGPVETQYF. The CDR3 coding sequence is TGCAGCGGTAGCGGGGGGGGCCCTGTGGAGACCCAGTACTTC.